The rows below give T cell receptor beta chains drawn from one sample of a study of blood T cell repertoires in COVID-19. This table comes from immunoSEQ multiplex PCR, and its TCRdb copy is limited to in-frame clones, with some not included. The table records 200,000 to 300,000 clones, 65% to 90% of them present only once. Sequenced: PBMCs or T cells enriched from blood (not recorded which). These receptors came from a middle-aged man who had recovered from COVID-19. CDR3s include the opening cysteine and the closing phenylalanine or tryptophan. Fields, in order: D gene, clone size, V gene, J gene, CDR3 DNA, CDR3 protein. The D gene is left open where the match is weak. The size field is filled for only some rows; it gives once, few, many or a size class.

d_call: TRBD2
clone_size: .
v_call: TRBV7-8
j_call: TRBJ2-1
cdr3_nt: TGTGCCAGCAGCTTAGTTGGTAGCGGGAGCGCTGAGCAGTTCTTC
cdr3_aa: CASSLVGSGSAEQFF

d_call: TRBD2
clone_size: .
v_call: TRBV10-1
j_call: TRBJ2-1
cdr3_nt: TGCGCCAGCAGTGATCGACTAGCGGGGGAAAGCTCCTACAATGAGCAGTTCTTC
cdr3_aa: CASSDRLAGESSYNEQFF

d_call: TRBD2
clone_size: once
v_call: TRBV28
j_call: TRBJ2-1
cdr3_nt: TGTGCCAGCAGTTTTGGGCTAGCGGGGAGCAATGAGCAGTTCTTC
cdr3_aa: CASSFGLAGSNEQFF

d_call: TRBD1
clone_size: .
v_call: TRBV19
j_call: TRBJ2-7
cdr3_nt: TGTGCCACCAAAAGGACAGGAGAATACGAGCAGTACTTC
cdr3_aa: CATKRTGEYEQYF

d_call: .
clone_size: .
v_call: TRBV6-6
j_call: TRBJ2-7
cdr3_nt: TGTGCCAGCAGTTACGCTCAGTCCTACGAGCAGTACTTC
cdr3_aa: CASSYAQSYEQYF

d_call: .
clone_size: .
v_call: TRBV7-6
j_call: TRBJ1-2
cdr3_nt: TGTGCCAGCAGCTTATCATACAGGGATGGCTACACCTTC
cdr3_aa: CASSLSYRDGYTF

d_call: TRBD1
clone_size: .
v_call: TRBV7-9
j_call: TRBJ2-7
cdr3_nt: TGTGCCAGCAGCTTCAGGGGGAAACCCTACGAGCAGTACTTC
cdr3_aa: CASSFRGKPYEQYF

d_call: TRBD2
clone_size: .
v_call: TRBV15
j_call: TRBJ2-1
cdr3_nt: TGTGCCACCAGCGGCGGACTAGCGGGGCCTAATGAGCAGTTCTTC
cdr3_aa: CATSGGLAGPNEQFF

d_call: .
clone_size: .
v_call: TRBV7-2
j_call: TRBJ2-5
cdr3_nt: TGTGCCAGCAGCCCAGAGCCTCGGGCGGGGGAGACCCAGTACTTC
cdr3_aa: CASSPEPRAGETQYF

d_call: .
clone_size: .
v_call: TRBV5-5
j_call: TRBJ1-4
cdr3_nt: TGTGCCAGCAGCTGGCTCCTACGGGGGGACCCAAATGAAAAACTGTTTTTT
cdr3_aa: CASSWLLRGDPNEKLFF

d_call: .
clone_size: .
v_call: TRBV7-9
j_call: TRBJ2-7
cdr3_nt: TGTGCCAGCAGCTTAGTGCCCGAGAACTACGAGCAGTACTTC
cdr3_aa: CASSLVPENYEQYF

d_call: TRBD2
clone_size: .
v_call: TRBV7-2
j_call: TRBJ2-1
cdr3_nt: TGTGCCAGCAGCTTGGTAACTAGCGGGTGGAGCTCCTACAATGAGCAGTTCTTC
cdr3_aa: CASSLVTSGWSSYNEQFF

d_call: .
clone_size: .
v_call: TRBV9
j_call: TRBJ1-1
cdr3_nt: TGTGCCAGCAGCGTACTTACACCATCGGAAGCTTTCTTT
cdr3_aa: CASSVLTPSEAFF

d_call: TRBD2
clone_size: .
v_call: TRBV28
j_call: TRBJ2-1
cdr3_nt: TGTGCCAGCAGTGGAACTAGCGGGAGAATGAATGAGCAGTTCTTC
cdr3_aa: CASSGTSGRMNEQFF

d_call: TRBD2
clone_size: .
v_call: TRBV5-1
j_call: TRBJ2-1
cdr3_nt: TGCGCCAGCAGCAACCCGGGGGGAAACAATGAGCAGTTCTTC
cdr3_aa: CASSNPGGNNEQFF

d_call: TRBD2
clone_size: .
v_call: TRBV3-1/TRBV3-2
j_call: TRBJ2-1
cdr3_nt: TGTGCCAGCAGCCAGGGACTAGCGGGGGCCGTAAGCTCCTACAATGAGCAGTTCTTC
cdr3_aa: CASSQGLAGAVSSYNEQFF

d_call: TRBD1
clone_size: .
v_call: TRBV19
j_call: TRBJ1-5
cdr3_nt: TGTGCCAGTAGTATATACAGGGGGGATCAGCCCCAGCATTTT
cdr3_aa: CASSIYRGDQPQHF

d_call: TRBD1
clone_size: .
v_call: TRBV15
j_call: TRBJ1-3
cdr3_nt: TGTGCCACCAGCTGGGGACAGCGAGGAAACACCATATATTTT
cdr3_aa: CATSWGQRGNTIYF

d_call: TRBD1
clone_size: .
v_call: TRBV19
j_call: TRBJ1-2
cdr3_nt: TGTGCCAGTAGTATAGGACAGGGGTATGGCTACACCTTC
cdr3_aa: CASSIGQGYGYTF

d_call: TRBD1
clone_size: .
v_call: TRBV14
j_call: TRBJ1-1
cdr3_nt: TGTGCCAGCAGCCCCCGCAGGGGGGTCGAGCACACTGAAGCTTTCTTT
cdr3_aa: CASSPRRGVEHTEAFF

d_call: TRBD2
clone_size: .
v_call: TRBV28
j_call: TRBJ2-7
cdr3_nt: TGTGCCAGCAGTCCAGGACTAGCCTACTACGAGCAGTACTTC
cdr3_aa: CASSPGLAYYEQYF

d_call: TRBD2
clone_size: .
v_call: TRBV5-4
j_call: TRBJ2-5
cdr3_nt: TGTGCCAGCAGCTTAAGGACTAGCGGATACCAAGAGACCCAGTACTTC
cdr3_aa: CASSLRTSGYQETQYF

d_call: TRBD2
clone_size: .
v_call: TRBV4-2
j_call: TRBJ2-5
cdr3_nt: TGTGCCAGCAGCCAAGGTCCAGCGGGGGGATTGGAGACCCAGTACTTC
cdr3_aa: CASSQGPAGGLETQYF

d_call: TRBD1
clone_size: .
v_call: TRBV3-1/TRBV3-2
j_call: TRBJ2-7
cdr3_nt: TGTGCCAGCAGCCCGCCCGAGGACAGGGGTTACGAGCAGTACTTC
cdr3_aa: CASSPPEDRGYEQYF

d_call: TRBD1
clone_size: .
v_call: TRBV7-9
j_call: TRBJ1-2
cdr3_nt: TGTGCCAGCAGCCATCAGGGGGTGAAATATGGCTACACCTTC
cdr3_aa: CASSHQGVKYGYTF

d_call: TRBD2
clone_size: .
v_call: TRBV11-2
j_call: TRBJ2-7
cdr3_nt: TGTGCCAGCAGCCCTGGGACTAGCGGTAACTACGAGCAGTACTTC
cdr3_aa: CASSPGTSGNYEQYF

d_call: TRBD2
clone_size: .
v_call: TRBV5-1
j_call: TRBJ2-5
cdr3_nt: TGCGCCAGCAGCCAGGGACTAGCGGGTCGGCAAGAGACCCAGTACTTC
cdr3_aa: CASSQGLAGRQETQYF

d_call: .
clone_size: .
v_call: TRBV28
j_call: TRBJ1-1
cdr3_nt: TGTGCCAGCAGTTTTGACAGAAATGAAGCTTTCTTT
cdr3_aa: CASSFDRNEAFF

d_call: TRBD2
clone_size: .
v_call: TRBV4-2
j_call: TRBJ2-2
cdr3_nt: TGTGCCAGCAGCCAAGGATCCGGGGGGAACGGGGAGCTGTTTTTT
cdr3_aa: CASSQGSGGNGELFF

d_call: TRBD1
clone_size: .
v_call: TRBV5-6
j_call: TRBJ1-3
cdr3_nt: TGTGCCAGCAGCTTGGCACAGGGGATTGGAAACACCATATATTTT
cdr3_aa: CASSLAQGIGNTIYF

d_call: .
clone_size: .
v_call: TRBV4-1
j_call: TRBJ1-2
cdr3_nt: TGCGCCAGCAGCCATGGACAGCCTCAACCGCCTCGCTACACCTTC
cdr3_aa: CASSHGQPQPPRYTF

d_call: .
clone_size: .
v_call: TRBV7-2
j_call: TRBJ1-1
cdr3_nt: TGTGCCAGCAGCTTAAGTAACCGCGCTCACACTGAAGCTTTCTTT
cdr3_aa: CASSLSNRAHTEAFF

d_call: .
clone_size: .
v_call: TRBV5-4
j_call: TRBJ2-1
cdr3_nt: TGTGCCAGCAGCTCGTCGGGATCCTACAATGAGCAGTTCTTC
cdr3_aa: CASSSSGSYNEQFF

d_call: TRBD1
clone_size: .
v_call: TRBV30
j_call: TRBJ2-6
cdr3_nt: TGTGCCTGTGACAGGGTATCACGCTCTGGGGCCAACGTCCTGACTTTC
cdr3_aa: CACDRVSRSGANVLTF

d_call: .
clone_size: .
v_call: TRBV2
j_call: TRBJ1-2
cdr3_nt: TGTGCCAGCAGTGAATCTTCCAACTATGGCTACACCTTC
cdr3_aa: CASSESSNYGYTF

d_call: TRBD1
clone_size: .
v_call: TRBV18
j_call: TRBJ1-1
cdr3_nt: TGTGCCAGCTCACTAGGGACAGGGGGCGCGGGTATGAACACTGAAGCTTTCTTT
cdr3_aa: CASSLGTGGAGMNTEAFF

d_call: TRBD2
clone_size: few
v_call: TRBV13
j_call: TRBJ2-3
cdr3_nt: TGTGCCAGCAGCCCAGGTGGGAGGGCACATACGCAGTATTTT
cdr3_aa: CASSPGGRAHTQYF

d_call: .
clone_size: .
v_call: TRBV30
j_call: TRBJ1-5
cdr3_nt: TGTGCCTGTATCGCCGGGGGGGCAGGTCAGCCCCAGCATTTT
cdr3_aa: CACIAGGAGQPQHF

d_call: TRBD2
clone_size: .
v_call: TRBV5-1
j_call: TRBJ2-2
cdr3_nt: TGCGCCAGCAGCTTGGCCGTCCAGGGCGGGAGCACCGGGGAGCTGTTTTTT
cdr3_aa: CASSLAVQGGSTGELFF

d_call: TRBD1
clone_size: .
v_call: TRBV6-2/TRBV6-3
j_call: TRBJ1-6
cdr3_nt: TGTGCCAGCAGCCGTTCTGTGTGGACAGGGGGCGAGGCCGCTCTTATTTATAATTCACCCCTCCACTTT
cdr3_aa: CASSRSVWTGGEAALIYNSPLHF

d_call: TRBD1
clone_size: .
v_call: TRBV5-4
j_call: TRBJ2-7
cdr3_nt: TGTGCCAGCAGCTCCCGGGACAGGGACGAGCAGTACTTC
cdr3_aa: CASSSRDRDEQYF

d_call: .
clone_size: .
v_call: TRBV7-2
j_call: TRBJ1-2
cdr3_nt: TGTGCCAGCAGCTTAGCAGAGATAAACTATGGCTACACCTTC
cdr3_aa: CASSLAEINYGYTF

d_call: TRBD2
clone_size: .
v_call: TRBV2
j_call: TRBJ2-3
cdr3_nt: TGTGCCAGCCATCCTAGCGGGAGGGGTACAGATACGCAGTATTTT
cdr3_aa: CASHPSGRGTDTQYF

d_call: TRBD2
clone_size: once
v_call: TRBV14
j_call: TRBJ2-1
cdr3_nt: TGTGCCAGCAGCGGGCTAGCGGGCCTTTACAATGAGCAGTTCTTC
cdr3_aa: CASSGLAGLYNEQFF

d_call: TRBD1
clone_size: .
v_call: TRBV6-5
j_call: TRBJ1-3
cdr3_nt: TGTGCCAGCCAACAGGGGATGTTCTCTGGAAACACCATATATTTT
cdr3_aa: CASQQGMFSGNTIYF

d_call: .
clone_size: .
v_call: TRBV11-1
j_call: TRBJ1-1
cdr3_nt: TGTGCCAGCAGCTTAGTTTCAGGCAACACTGAAGCTTTCTTT
cdr3_aa: CASSLVSGNTEAFF

d_call: .
clone_size: .
v_call: TRBV19
j_call: TRBJ2-3
cdr3_nt: TGTGCCAGTAGTCCGAAGGGGGGGGCCCAGCGGGAACCTCCAGATACGCAGTATTTT
cdr3_aa: CASSPKGGAQREPPDTQYF

d_call: .
clone_size: .
v_call: TRBV29-1
j_call: TRBJ1-1
cdr3_nt: TGCAGCGAAGGACAGCAAGGGGGCACTGAAGCTTTCTTT
cdr3_aa: CSEGQQGGTEAFF

d_call: .
clone_size: once
v_call: TRBV28
j_call: TRBJ2-4
cdr3_nt: TGTGCCAGCAGTTTCCCAACAGGTAACATTCAGTACTTC
cdr3_aa: CASSFPTGNIQYF

d_call: TRBD1
clone_size: .
v_call: TRBV7-9
j_call: TRBJ1-1
cdr3_nt: TGTGCCAGCAGTCGGGACAGGGGGGAAACTGAAGCTTTCTTT
cdr3_aa: CASSRDRGETEAFF

d_call: .
clone_size: .
v_call: TRBV29-1
j_call: TRBJ2-1
cdr3_nt: TGCAGCGTCATAGCTGTAGCCTACAATGAGCAGTTCTTC
cdr3_aa: CSVIAVAYNEQFF

d_call: .
clone_size: once
v_call: TRBV2
j_call: TRBJ2-7
cdr3_nt: TGTGCCAGCAGACCCGACAGCATCTACGAGCAGTACTTC
cdr3_aa: CASRPDSIYEQYF

d_call: TRBD1
clone_size: .
v_call: TRBV7-2
j_call: TRBJ1-4
cdr3_nt: TGTGCCAGCAGCCCTCGACAGGGTGGAGGTGAAAAACTGTTTTTT
cdr3_aa: CASSPRQGGGEKLFF

d_call: .
clone_size: .
v_call: TRBV7-6
j_call: TRBJ2-2
cdr3_nt: TGTGCCAGCAGCTCCCCTCAGGTCGGGGAGCTGTTTTTT
cdr3_aa: CASSSPQVGELFF

d_call: .
clone_size: .
v_call: TRBV5-1
j_call: TRBJ1-4
cdr3_nt: TGCGCCAGCAGCTTGGATCTTCGGGGTGAAAAACTGTTTTTT
cdr3_aa: CASSLDLRGEKLFF